Listed below are T cell receptor beta chains from one sample, sequenced in a study of CD8+ T cells in alopecia areata. The repertoire was sequenced with immunoSEQ multiplex PCR; TCRdb's copy has only in-frame clones and lacks some. The data show some 200,000 clones, approximately 53% seen once. The specimen was CD8+ T cells sorted from blood. The source of these receptors is a human donor in good health. CDR3s include the opening cysteine and the closing phenylalanine or tryptophan. A D gene is named only where the DNA matches it firmly. Size tells how often a clone was seen (once, few, many) or the class of an expanded clone, and some rows leave it out.

J gene: TRBJ1-2
clone size: once
V gene: TRBV29-1
D gene: TRBD1
CDR3 protein: CSVEEQGPYGYTF
CDR3 DNA: TGCAGCGTTGAAGAACAGGGGCCCTATGGCTACACCTTC

J gene: TRBJ2-7
clone size: few
V gene: TRBV5-1
D gene: TRBD2
CDR3 protein: CASSLASSGGLTAREQYF
CDR3 DNA: TGCGCCAGCAGCTTGGCGTCTAGCGGGGGGCTAACTGCCCGCGAGCAGTACTTC

J gene: TRBJ2-2
clone size: -
V gene: TRBV2
D gene: TRBD2
CDR3 protein: CARGLAGDTGELFF
CDR3 DNA: TGTGCCAGAGGACTAGCGGGGGACACCGGGGAGCTGTTTTTT

J gene: TRBJ1-1
clone size: -
V gene: TRBV4-1
D gene: TRBD1
CDR3 protein: CASGLGQGTMNTEAFF
CDR3 DNA: TGCGCCAGCGGGCTGGGACAGGGGACCATGAACACTGAAGCTTTCTTT

J gene: TRBJ2-3
clone size: -
V gene: TRBV29-1
D gene: TRBD2
CDR3 protein: CSVETGVAGGSTDTQYF
CDR3 DNA: TGCAGCGTTGAAACTGGGGTAGCGGGGGGCAGCACAGATACGCAGTATTTT

J gene: TRBJ2-5
clone size: many
V gene: TRBV4-1
D gene: -
CDR3 protein: CASSQEPPGPAGETQYF
CDR3 DNA: TGCGCCAGCAGCCAAGAACCCCCAGGGCCTGCCGGGGAGACCCAGTACTTC

J gene: TRBJ2-5
clone size: few
V gene: TRBV27
D gene: TRBD1
CDR3 protein: CASSISRGQETQYF
CDR3 DNA: TGTGCCAGCAGCATCAGCAGGGGGCAAGAGACCCAGTACTTC

J gene: TRBJ1-2
clone size: few
V gene: TRBV5-1
D gene: TRBD1
CDR3 protein: CASSWTGYGYTF
CDR3 DNA: TGCGCCAGCAGCTGGACAGGGTATGGCTACACCTTC

J gene: TRBJ2-7
clone size: few
V gene: TRBV2
D gene: -
CDR3 protein: CASIGHIYEQYF
CDR3 DNA: TGTGCCAGCATCGGACACATCTACGAGCAGTACTTC

J gene: TRBJ1-5
clone size: -
V gene: TRBV5-6
D gene: -
CDR3 protein: CASSLSTESNQPQHF
CDR3 DNA: TGTGCCAGCAGCTTGAGTACAGAATCAAATCAGCCCCAGCATTTT

J gene: TRBJ2-7
clone size: -
V gene: TRBV29-1
D gene: TRBD1
CDR3 protein: CSVLGDRGYEQYF
CDR3 DNA: TGCAGCGTTCTAGGGGACAGAGGCTACGAGCAGTACTTC

J gene: TRBJ2-3
clone size: -
V gene: TRBV30
D gene: TRBD1
CDR3 protein: CAWSVLGRTGSTDTQYF
CDR3 DNA: TGTGCCTGGAGTGTACTTGGACGGACAGGGAGCACAGATACGCAGTATTTT

J gene: TRBJ2-1
clone size: -
V gene: TRBV4-1
D gene: TRBD1
CDR3 protein: CASSQVRGPDNEQFF
CDR3 DNA: TGCGCCAGCAGCCAAGTGAGGGGGCCGGACAATGAGCAGTTCTTC

J gene: TRBJ2-4
clone size: -
V gene: TRBV29-1
D gene: TRBD1
CDR3 protein: CSVAGTGTGSKNIQYF
CDR3 DNA: TGCAGCGTCGCCGGAACCGGGACAGGGAGCAAAAACATTCAGTACTTC

J gene: TRBJ2-7
clone size: -
V gene: TRBV7-9
D gene: -
CDR3 protein: CASSDKGYEQYF
CDR3 DNA: TGTGCCAGCAGCGACAAGGGCTACGAGCAGTACTTC

J gene: TRBJ1-5
clone size: -
V gene: TRBV7-2
D gene: -
CDR3 protein: CASTPRPDSSSQPQHF
CDR3 DNA: TGTGCCAGCACCCCCCGTCCCGATAGCTCGTCTCAGCCCCAGCATTTT

J gene: TRBJ2-1
clone size: once
V gene: TRBV2
D gene: TRBD1
CDR3 protein: CASSPGQASYNEQFF
CDR3 DNA: TGTGCCAGCAGCCCCGGACAGGCATCCTACAATGAGCAGTTCTTC

J gene: TRBJ2-7
clone size: -
V gene: TRBV5-1
D gene: -
CDR3 protein: CASSEAGTETYEQYF
CDR3 DNA: TGCGCCAGCAGCGAAGCCGGGACCGAGACCTACGAGCAGTACTTC

J gene: TRBJ2-5
clone size: -
V gene: TRBV21-1
D gene: -
CDR3 protein: CASTPGALQETQYF
CDR3 DNA: TGTGCCAGCACCCCAGGGGCTCTCCAAGAGACCCAGTACTTC

J gene: TRBJ2-2
clone size: many
V gene: TRBV6-4
D gene: -
CDR3 protein: CASSDREDTGELFF
CDR3 DNA: TGTGCCAGCAGTGACAGGGAGGACACCGGGGAGCTGTTTTTT

J gene: TRBJ2-7
clone size: -
V gene: TRBV7-9
D gene: TRBD1
CDR3 protein: CASSPPSVGTGGAEQYF
CDR3 DNA: TGTGCCAGCAGCCCTCCCTCTGTCGGGACAGGGGGCGCCGAGCAGTACTTC

J gene: TRBJ2-7
clone size: -
V gene: TRBV5-1
D gene: -
CDR3 protein: CASRRRARREQYF
CDR3 DNA: TGCGCCAGCAGAAGGAGGGCCCGGAGGGAGCAGTACTTC

J gene: TRBJ2-3
clone size: once
V gene: TRBV15
D gene: TRBD2
CDR3 protein: CATASGTTTDTQYF
CDR3 DNA: TGTGCCACGGCTAGCGGAACTACCACAGATACGCAGTATTTT